This T cell receptor beta chain came from a study of technical replicates of blood from several donors. Trimming took 5 bases from V and 5 from J, leaving 19 bases between them. Germline CDR1 is MNHNY and CDR2 is SVGAGI (reference sequence). The CDR3 spans 16 residues. Clones were read by immunoSEQ multiplex PCR, and TCRdb kept only the in-frame ones, dropping some. Here the sample spans about 54,000 clones, 94% being singletons. The sequencing sample was made of T cells isolated from PBMCs. The rearrangement links TRBV6-6 to TRBJ1-5; D is perhaps TRBD1 (5 bases). This sequence was found in a human donor in good health. The CDR3: CASSPGPWGGDQPQHF. The CDR3 nucleotides are TGTGCCAGCAGTCCAGGCCCATGGGGCGGAGATCAGCCCCAGCATTTT.